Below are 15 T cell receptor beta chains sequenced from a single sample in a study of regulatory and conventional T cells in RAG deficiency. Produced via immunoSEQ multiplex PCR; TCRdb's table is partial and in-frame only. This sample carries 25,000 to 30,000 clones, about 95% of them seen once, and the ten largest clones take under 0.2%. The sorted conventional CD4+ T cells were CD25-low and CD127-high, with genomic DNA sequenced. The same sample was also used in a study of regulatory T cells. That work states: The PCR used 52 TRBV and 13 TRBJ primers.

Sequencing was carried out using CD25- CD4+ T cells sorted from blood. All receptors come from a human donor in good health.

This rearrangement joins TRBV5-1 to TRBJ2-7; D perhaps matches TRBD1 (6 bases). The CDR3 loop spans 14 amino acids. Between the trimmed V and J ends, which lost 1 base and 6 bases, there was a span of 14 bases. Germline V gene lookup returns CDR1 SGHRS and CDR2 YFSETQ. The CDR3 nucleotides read TGCGCCAGCAGCTTGAACAGGGAACGGGGCGAGCAGTACTTC. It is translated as CASSLNRERGEQYF.

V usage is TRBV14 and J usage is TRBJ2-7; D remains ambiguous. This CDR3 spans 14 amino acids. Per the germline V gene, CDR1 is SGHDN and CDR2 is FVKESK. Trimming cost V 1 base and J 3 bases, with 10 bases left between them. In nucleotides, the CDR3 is TGTGCCAGCAGCCAAGGGTCCGGTTTCTACGAGCAGTACTTC. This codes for CASSQGSGFYEQYF.

In nucleotides, the CDR3 is TGCGCCAGCAGCCAAGATGCGGGGGGGCACACAGATACGCAGTATTTT. This encodes CASSQDAGGHTDTQYF. The V call is TRBV4-1, the J call TRBJ2-3, with 9 bases matching TRBD2. This CDR3 is built from 16 residues. V shed 0 bases, J shed 2 bases, and the junction held 3 bases outside the gene matches. Germline CDR1 is MGHRA and CDR2 is YSYEKL.

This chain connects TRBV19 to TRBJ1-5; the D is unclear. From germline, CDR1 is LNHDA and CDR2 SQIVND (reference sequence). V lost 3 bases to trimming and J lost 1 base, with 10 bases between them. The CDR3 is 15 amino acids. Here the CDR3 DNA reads TGTGCCAGTAGTATCCCAGGAATCAGCAATCAGCCCCAGCATTTT. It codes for CASSIPGISNQPQHF.

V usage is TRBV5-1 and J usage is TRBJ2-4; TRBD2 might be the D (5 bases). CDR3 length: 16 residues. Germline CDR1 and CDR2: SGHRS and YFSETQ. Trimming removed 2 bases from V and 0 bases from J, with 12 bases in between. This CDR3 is CASSFDYQLAKNIQYF. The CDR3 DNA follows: TGCGCCAGCAGCTTTGACTATCAACTAGCCAAAAACATTCAGTACTTC.

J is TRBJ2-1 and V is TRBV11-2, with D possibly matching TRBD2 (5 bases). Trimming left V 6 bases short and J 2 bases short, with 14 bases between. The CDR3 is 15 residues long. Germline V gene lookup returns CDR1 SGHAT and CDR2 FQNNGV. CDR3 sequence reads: CASRLNPGTYNEQFF. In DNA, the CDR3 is TGTGCCAGCAGACTCAATCCGGGAACCTACAATGAGCAGTTCTTC.

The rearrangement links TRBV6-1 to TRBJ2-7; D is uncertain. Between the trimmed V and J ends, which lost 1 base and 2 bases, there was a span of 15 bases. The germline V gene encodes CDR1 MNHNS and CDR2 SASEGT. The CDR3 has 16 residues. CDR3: CASSEETAEVPYEQYF. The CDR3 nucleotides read TGTGCCAGCAGTGAAGAGACGGCAGAGGTCCCCTACGAGCAGTACTTC.

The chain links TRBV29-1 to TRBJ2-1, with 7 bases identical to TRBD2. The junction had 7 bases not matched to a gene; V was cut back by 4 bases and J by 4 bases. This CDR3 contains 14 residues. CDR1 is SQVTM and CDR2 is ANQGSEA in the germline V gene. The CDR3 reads CSVARTGGYNEQFF. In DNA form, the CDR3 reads TGCAGCGTTGCCCGAACCGGGGGGTACAATGAGCAGTTCTTC.

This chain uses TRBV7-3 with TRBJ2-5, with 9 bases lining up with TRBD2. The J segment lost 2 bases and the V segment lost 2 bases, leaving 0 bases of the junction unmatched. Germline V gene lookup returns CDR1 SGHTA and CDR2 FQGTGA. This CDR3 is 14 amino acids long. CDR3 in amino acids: CASSLAGGQETQYF. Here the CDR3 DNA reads TGTGCCAGCAGCTTAGCGGGGGGGCAAGAGACCCAGTACTTC.

The CDR3 DNA sequence: TGTGCCAGCAGGAAGGGGGCTGGGGAAAAACTGTTTTTT. As protein: CASRKGAGEKLFF. The chain employs TRBV7-9 and TRBJ1-4, with 7 positions matching TRBD1. Germline V gene lookup returns CDR1 SEHNR and CDR2 FQNEAQ (reference sequence). V trimming: 6 bases; J trimming: 8 bases; junction bases outside the gene matches: 6. The CDR3 has 13 amino acids.

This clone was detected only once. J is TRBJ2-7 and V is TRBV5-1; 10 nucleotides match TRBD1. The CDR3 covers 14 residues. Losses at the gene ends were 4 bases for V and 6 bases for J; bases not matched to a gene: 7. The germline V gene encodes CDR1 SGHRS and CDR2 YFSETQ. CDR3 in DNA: TGCGCCAGCAGCGAGACAGGGGGCTGGGGCGAGCAGTACTTC. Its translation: CASSETGGWGEQYF.

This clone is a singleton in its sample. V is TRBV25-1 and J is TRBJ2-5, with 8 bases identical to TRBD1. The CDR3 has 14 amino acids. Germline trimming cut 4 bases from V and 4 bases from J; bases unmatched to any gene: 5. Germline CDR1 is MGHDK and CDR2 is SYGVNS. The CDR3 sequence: CASSAVGQGETQYF. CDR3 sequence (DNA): TGTGCCAGCAGTGCAGTCGGACAGGGAGAGACCCAGTACTTC.

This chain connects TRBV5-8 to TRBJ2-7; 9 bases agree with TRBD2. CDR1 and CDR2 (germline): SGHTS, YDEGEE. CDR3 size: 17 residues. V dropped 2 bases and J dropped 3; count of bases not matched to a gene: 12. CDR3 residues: CASSFNFGLAGIYEQYF. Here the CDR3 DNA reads TGTGCCAGCAGCTTTAATTTTGGTCTAGCGGGGATCTACGAGCAGTACTTC.

CDR3 nucleotides: TGTGCCAGCAGCAAAGGGCCGGGGGGAGGGGCAGATACGCAGTATTTT. Its protein is CASSKGPGGGADTQYF. The chain links TRBV21-1 to TRBJ2-3; the D call of TRBD2 is as the table states it, not checked on the DNA. TRBV21-1 is given as a pseudogene. There are 16 residues in the CDR3.

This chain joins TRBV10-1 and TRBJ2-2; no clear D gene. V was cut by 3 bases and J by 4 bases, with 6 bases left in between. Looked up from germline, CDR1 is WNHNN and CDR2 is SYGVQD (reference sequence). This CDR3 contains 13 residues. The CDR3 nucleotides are TGCGCCAGCAGTGAACTCCGCACCGGGGAGCTGTTTTTT. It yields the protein CASSELRTGELFF.